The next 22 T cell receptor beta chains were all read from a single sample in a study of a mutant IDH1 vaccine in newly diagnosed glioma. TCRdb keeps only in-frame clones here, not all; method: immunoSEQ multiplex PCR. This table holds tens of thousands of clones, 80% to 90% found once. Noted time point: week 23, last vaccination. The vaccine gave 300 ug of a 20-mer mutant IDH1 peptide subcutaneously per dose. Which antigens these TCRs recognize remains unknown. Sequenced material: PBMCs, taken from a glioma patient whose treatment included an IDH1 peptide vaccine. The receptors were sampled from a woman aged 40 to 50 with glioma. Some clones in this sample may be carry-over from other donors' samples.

This chain's CDR3 is CASSPTAKPGPTTEGTYGYTF. As DNA, the CDR3 is TGTGCCAGCTCACCGACCGCAAAACCCGGACCGACCACCGAGGGCACTTATGGCTACACCTTC. The gene calls are TRBV18 and TRBJ1-2; D remains ambiguous. The CDR3 loop spans 21 amino acids. Trimming removed 3 bases from V and 5 bases from J, with 34 bases in between. CDR1 is KGHSH and CDR2 is LQKENI in the germline V gene.

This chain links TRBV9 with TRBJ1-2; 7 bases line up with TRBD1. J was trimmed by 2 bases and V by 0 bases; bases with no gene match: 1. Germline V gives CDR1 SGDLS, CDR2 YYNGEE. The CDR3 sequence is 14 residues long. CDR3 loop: CASSVGTGNYGYTF. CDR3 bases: TGTGCCAGCAGCGTAGGGACAGGCAACTATGGCTACACCTTC.

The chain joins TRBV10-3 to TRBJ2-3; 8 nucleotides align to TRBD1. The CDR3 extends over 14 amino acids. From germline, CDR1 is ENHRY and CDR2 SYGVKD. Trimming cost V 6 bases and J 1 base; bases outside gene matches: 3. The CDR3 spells CAIRPGQGTDTQYF. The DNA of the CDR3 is TGTGCCATCAGGCCGGGACAGGGCACAGATACGCAGTATTTT.

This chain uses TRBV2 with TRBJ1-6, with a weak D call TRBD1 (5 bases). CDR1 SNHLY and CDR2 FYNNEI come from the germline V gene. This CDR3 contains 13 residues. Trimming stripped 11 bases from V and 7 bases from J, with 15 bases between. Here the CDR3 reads CAVRGGSNSPLHF. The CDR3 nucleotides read TGTGCCGTACGTGGGGGGAGCAATTCACCCCTCCACTTT. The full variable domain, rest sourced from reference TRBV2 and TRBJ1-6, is EPEVTQTPSHQVTQMGQEVILRCVPISNHLYFYWYRQILGQKVEFLVSFYNNEISEKSEIFDDQFSVERPDGSNFTLKIRSTKLEDSAMYFCAVRGGSNSPLHFGNGTRLTVT.

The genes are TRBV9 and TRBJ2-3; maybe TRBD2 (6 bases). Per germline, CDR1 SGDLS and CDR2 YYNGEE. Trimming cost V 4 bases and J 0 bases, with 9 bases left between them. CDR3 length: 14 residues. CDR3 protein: CASSPGVSTDTQYF. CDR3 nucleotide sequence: TGTGCCAGCAGCCCGGGGGTGAGCACAGATACGCAGTATTTT.

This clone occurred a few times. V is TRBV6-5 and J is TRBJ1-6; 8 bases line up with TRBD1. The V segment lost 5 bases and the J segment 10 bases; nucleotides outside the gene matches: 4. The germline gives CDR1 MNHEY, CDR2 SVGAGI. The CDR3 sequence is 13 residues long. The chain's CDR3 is CASSDTGGSPLHF. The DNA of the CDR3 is TGTGCCAGCAGTGATACAGGGGGGTCACCCCTCCACTTT.

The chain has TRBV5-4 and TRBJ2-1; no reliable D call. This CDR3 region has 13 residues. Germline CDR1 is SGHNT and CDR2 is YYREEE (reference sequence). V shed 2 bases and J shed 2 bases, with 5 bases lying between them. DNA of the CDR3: TGTGCCAGCAGCTTTCCGCCCTACAATGAGCAGTTCTTC. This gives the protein CASSFPPYNEQFF.

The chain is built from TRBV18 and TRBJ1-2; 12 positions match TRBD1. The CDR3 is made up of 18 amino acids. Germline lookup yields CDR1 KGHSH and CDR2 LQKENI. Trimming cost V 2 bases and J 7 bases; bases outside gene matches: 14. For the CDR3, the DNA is TGTGCCAGCTCACCAATGGGACAGGGGGCTCGCGTTCGCTCTGGCTACACCTTC. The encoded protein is CASSPMGQGARVRSGYTF.

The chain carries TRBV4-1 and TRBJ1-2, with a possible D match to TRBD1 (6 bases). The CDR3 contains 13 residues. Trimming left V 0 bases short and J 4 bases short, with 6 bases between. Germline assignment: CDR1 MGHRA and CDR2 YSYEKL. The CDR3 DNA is TGCGCCAGCAGCCAAGAACAGGGCTATGGCTACACCTTC. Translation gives CASSQEQGYGYTF.

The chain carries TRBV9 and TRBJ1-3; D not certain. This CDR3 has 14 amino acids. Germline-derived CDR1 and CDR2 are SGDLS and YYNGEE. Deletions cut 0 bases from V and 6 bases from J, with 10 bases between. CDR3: CASSVGGGENTIYF. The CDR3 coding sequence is TGTGCCAGCAGCGTAGGTGGCGGCGAAAACACCATATATTTT.

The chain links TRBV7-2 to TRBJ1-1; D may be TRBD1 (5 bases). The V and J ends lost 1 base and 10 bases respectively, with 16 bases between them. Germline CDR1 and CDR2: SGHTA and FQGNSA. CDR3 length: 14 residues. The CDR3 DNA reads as TGTGCCAGCAGCTTAGATGGGGCGCAGTACGTAGCTTTCTTT. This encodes CASSLDGAQYVAFF. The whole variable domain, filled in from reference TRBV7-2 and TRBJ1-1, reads GAGVSQSPSNKVTEKGKDVELRCDPISGHTALYWYRQSLGQGLEFLIYFQGNSAPDKSGLPSDRFSAERTGGSVSTLTIQRTQQEDSAVYLCASSLDGAQYVAFFGQGTRLTVV.

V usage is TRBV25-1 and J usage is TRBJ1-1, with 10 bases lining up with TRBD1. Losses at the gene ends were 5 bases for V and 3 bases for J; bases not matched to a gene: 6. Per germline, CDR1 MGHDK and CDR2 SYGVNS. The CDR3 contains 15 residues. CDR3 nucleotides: TGTGCCAGCAGTTCGTGGACAGGGGGTTACACTGAAGCTTTCTTT. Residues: CASSSWTGGYTEAFF.

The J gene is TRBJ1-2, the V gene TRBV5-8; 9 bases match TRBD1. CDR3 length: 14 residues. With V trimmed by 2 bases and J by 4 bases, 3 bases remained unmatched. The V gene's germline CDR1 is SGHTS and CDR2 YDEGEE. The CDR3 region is CASSFGQGSYGYTF. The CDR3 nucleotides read TGTGCCAGCAGCTTCGGACAGGGGAGCTATGGCTACACCTTC.

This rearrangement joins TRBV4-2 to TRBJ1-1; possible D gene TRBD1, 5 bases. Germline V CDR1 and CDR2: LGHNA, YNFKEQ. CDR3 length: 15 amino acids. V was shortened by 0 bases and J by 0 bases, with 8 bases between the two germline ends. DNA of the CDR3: TGTGCCAGCAGCCAAGAGCGGGGCATGAACACTGAAGCTTTCTTT. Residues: CASSQERGMNTEAFF.

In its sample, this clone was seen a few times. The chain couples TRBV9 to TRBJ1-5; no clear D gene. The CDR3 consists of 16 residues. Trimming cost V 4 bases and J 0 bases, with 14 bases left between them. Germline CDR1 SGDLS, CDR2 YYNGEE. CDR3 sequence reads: CASSLRDIYSNQPQHF. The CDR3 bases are TGTGCCAGCAGCCTCCGAGACATATATAGCAATCAGCCCCAGCATTTT.

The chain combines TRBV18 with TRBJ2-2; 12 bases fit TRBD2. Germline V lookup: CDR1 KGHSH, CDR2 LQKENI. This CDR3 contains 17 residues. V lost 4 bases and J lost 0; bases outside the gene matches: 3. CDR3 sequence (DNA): TGTGCCAGCTCACGACTAGCGGGGGCTCCGAACACCGGGGAGCTGTTTTTT. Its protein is CASSRLAGAPNTGELFF.

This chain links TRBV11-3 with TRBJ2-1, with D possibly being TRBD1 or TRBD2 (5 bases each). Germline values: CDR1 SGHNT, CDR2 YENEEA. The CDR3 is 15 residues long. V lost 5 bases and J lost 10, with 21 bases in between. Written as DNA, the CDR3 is TGTGCCAGCAGCCAATCCCAGCTCGGGGCAGACGAGCAGTTCTTC. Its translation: CASSQSQLGADEQFF.

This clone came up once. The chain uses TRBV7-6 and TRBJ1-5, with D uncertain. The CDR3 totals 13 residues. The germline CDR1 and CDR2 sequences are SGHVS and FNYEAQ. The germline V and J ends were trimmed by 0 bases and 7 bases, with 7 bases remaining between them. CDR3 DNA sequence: TGTGCCAGCAGCTTAGCGGGCGGACAGCCCCAGCATTTT. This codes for CASSLAGGQPQHF.

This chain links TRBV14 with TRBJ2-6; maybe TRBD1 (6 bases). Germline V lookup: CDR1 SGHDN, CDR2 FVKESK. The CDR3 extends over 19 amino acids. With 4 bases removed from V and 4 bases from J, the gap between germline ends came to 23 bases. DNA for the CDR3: TGTGCCAGCAGCCCCTATCGACAGGCATCCTCGTGGGGGGCCAACGTCCTGACTTTC. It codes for CASSPYRQASSWGANVLTF.

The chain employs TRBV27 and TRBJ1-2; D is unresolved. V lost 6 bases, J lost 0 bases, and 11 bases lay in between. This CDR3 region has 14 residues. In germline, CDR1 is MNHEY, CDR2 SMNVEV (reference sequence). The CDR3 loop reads CASSRAVTNYGYTF. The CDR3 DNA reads TGTGCCAGCAGCCGAGCGGTCACTAACTATGGCTACACCTTC.

CDR3: CASSPARQGPGSGANVLTF. The CDR3 DNA follows: TGTGCCAGTAGCCCTGCTCGACAGGGCCCGGGGTCTGGGGCCAACGTCCTGACTTTC. This chain connects TRBV19 to TRBJ2-6, with 7 bases aligning to TRBD1. CDR1 and CDR2 (germline): LNHDA, SQIVND (reference sequence). The CDR3 is made up of 19 amino acids. V dropped 6 bases and J dropped 1; count of bases not matched to a gene: 15.

The CDR3: CASSMGFRAEKLFF. The CDR3 nucleotides are TGTGCCAGCAGTATGGGGTTTCGGGCTGAAAAACTGTTTTTT. The chain couples TRBV6-5 to TRBJ1-4, with D uncertain. The length of the CDR3 is 14 residues. V shed 5 bases and J shed 7 bases, with 14 bases lying between them. In germline, CDR1 is MNHEY, CDR2 SVGAGI.